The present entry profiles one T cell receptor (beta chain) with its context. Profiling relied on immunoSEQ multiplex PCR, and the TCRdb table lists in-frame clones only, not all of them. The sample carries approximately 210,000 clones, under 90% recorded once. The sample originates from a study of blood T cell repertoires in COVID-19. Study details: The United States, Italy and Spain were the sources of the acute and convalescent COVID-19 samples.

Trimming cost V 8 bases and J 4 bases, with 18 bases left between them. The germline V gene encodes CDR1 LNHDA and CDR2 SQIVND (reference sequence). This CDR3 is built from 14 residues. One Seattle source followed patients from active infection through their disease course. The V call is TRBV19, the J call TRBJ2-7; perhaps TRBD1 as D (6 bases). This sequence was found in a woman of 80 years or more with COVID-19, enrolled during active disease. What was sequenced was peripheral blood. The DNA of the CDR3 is TGTGCCAGTCGACTCGACAGGACCCGTTACGAGCAGTACTTC. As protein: CASRLDRTRYEQYF.